This TCR beta chain emerged from a study of blood T cell repertoires in COVID-19. Repertoires were generated with immunoSEQ multiplex PCR, while TCRdb's copy carries only in-frame clones and drops some. The data show roughly 100,000 clones, approximately 84% seen once. The CDR3 is 14 residues long. V was pared by 0 bases and J by 6 bases, with 11 bases between. CDR1 and CDR2 from the germline V gene are SGHDN and FVKESK. The clonotype was recovered from a woman in her sixties or seventies with acute or convalescent COVID-19. What was sequenced was peripheral blood. The gene calls are TRBV14 and TRBJ1-2; D unclear. The CDR3 coding sequence is TGTGCCAGCAGCCAAGAATGGGAGGGAGATGGCTACACCTTC. This encodes CASSQEWEGDGYTF. Full variable domain (outside the CDR3, taken from reference TRBV14 and TRBJ1-2): EAGVTQFPSHSVIEKGQTVTLRCDPISGHDNLYWYRRVMGKEIKFLLHFVKESKQDESGMPNNRFLAERTGGTYSTLKVQPAELEDSGVYFCASSQEWEGDGYTFGSGTRLTVV.